Listed below are T cell receptor beta chains from one sample, sequenced in a study of cytomegalovirus exposure and HLA in healthy donors. Clones were read by immunoSEQ multiplex PCR, and TCRdb kept only the in-frame ones, dropping some. The data show 170,000 or so clones, around 80% seen once. The sequenced sample was PBMCs. Source of these receptors: a woman under 40 in good health and CMV-seropositive. CDR3s include the opening cysteine and the closing phenylalanine or tryptophan. A D gene is named only where the DNA matches it firmly. Only part of the rows carry a size: once, few, many, or a class if the clone is expanded.

abundance	v_gene	j_gene	d_gene	CDR3aa	CDR3nt
.	TRBV10-3	TRBJ1-1	TRBD1	CAGRGVNTEAFF	TGTGCGGGCAGGGGGGTGAACACTGAAGCTTTCTTT
few	TRBV2	TRBJ1-1	.	CASSGPRARDTEAFF	TGTGCCAGCAGTGGTCCGAGGGCTCGGGACACTGAAGCTTTCTTT
.	TRBV14	TRBJ2-7	TRBD1	CASSPRSTGGSIRSRLYEQYF	TGTGCCAGCAGCCCGCGATCTACAGGGGGCTCTATTCGGTCGCGGCTATACGAGCAGTACTTC
once	TRBV5-1	TRBJ1-2	.	CASSLVTDYGYTF	TGCGCCAGCAGCTTGGTAACAGACTATGGCTACACCTTC
.	TRBV5-1	TRBJ2-1	TRBD1	CASSPGGQQFF	TGCGCCAGCAGCCCAGGGGGACAGCAGTTCTTC
.	TRBV19	TRBJ1-4	.	CASSTGVHEKLFF	TGTGCCAGTAGTACGGGGGTACATGAAAAACTGTTTTTT
.	TRBV12-5	TRBJ2-5	TRBD1	CASGLGTGETQYF	TGTGCTAGTGGCCTAGGGACAGGGGAGACCCAGTACTTC
.	TRBV2	TRBJ1-1	.	CASSENSNTEAFF	TGTGCCAGCAGTGAAAACTCGAACACTGAAGCTTTCTTT
few	TRBV18	TRBJ2-6	.	CASSPPTRYGANVLTF	TGTGCCAGCTCACCACCGACCAGGTACGGGGCCAACGTCCTGACTTTC
.	TRBV6-1	TRBJ2-7	TRBD1	CASMEINRGNNEQYF	TGTGCCAGCATGGAGATAAACAGGGGTAACAACGAGCAGTACTTC
.	TRBV10-3	TRBJ1-2	.	CAIQAPGAAYGYTF	TGTGCCATCCAAGCTCCTGGGGCGGCCTATGGCTACACCTTC
.	TRBV7-9	TRBJ2-2	TRBD1	CASLRGPSNTGELFF	TGTGCCAGCCTCAGGGGGCCGAGTAACACCGGGGAGCTGTTTTTT
.	TRBV30	TRBJ2-5	TRBD1	CAWTLPGTGKETQYF	TGTGCCTGGACCCTCCCCGGGACAGGGAAAGAGACCCAGTACTTC
.	TRBV5-1	TRBJ1-5	.	CASSLGDGSNQPQHF	TGCGCCAGCAGCTTGGGCGACGGGTCCAATCAGCCCCAGCATTTT
.	TRBV4-1	TRBJ1-2	.	CASSHTRGYTF	TGCGCCAGCAGCCACACGCGTGGCTACACCTTC
.	TRBV7-3	TRBJ2-3	.	CASSLSRGDTQYF	TGTGCCAGCAGCTTAAGTAGGGGAGATACGCAGTATTTT
.	TRBV7-8	TRBJ1-4	TRBD1	CASSFGTADHINEKLFF	TGTGCCAGCAGCTTTGGGACAGCAGATCATATTAATGAAAAACTGTTTTTT
.	TRBV2	TRBJ1-2	.	CASSVDIRYGYTF	TGTGCCAGCAGTGTCGACATCCGCTATGGCTACACCTTC
.	TRBV6-1	TRBJ2-4	.	CASSELVNIQYF	TGTGCCAGCAGTGAACTAGTAAACATTCAGTACTTC
.	TRBV28	TRBJ2-5	.	CASGMTRRETQYF	TGTGCCAGCGGTATGACTAGGCGGGAGACCCAGTACTTC
.	TRBV7-9	TRBJ1-1	.	CASSLGQNTEAFF	TGTGCCAGCAGCTTAGGACAGAACACTGAAGCTTTCTTT
.	TRBV10-3	TRBJ1-1	.	CAISESTGEVNTEAFF	TGTGCCATCAGTGAGTCGACCGGGGAGGTGAACACTGAAGCTTTCTTT
.	TRBV2	TRBJ2-5	.	CASSGGWVKETQYF	TGTGCCAGCAGTGGAGGGTGGGTGAAAGAGACCCAGTACTTC
.	TRBV27	TRBJ2-3	.	CASFRRGGSTSTDTQYF	TGTGCCAGCTTCCGGAGAGGGGGATCTACTAGCACAGATACGCAGTATTTT
.	TRBV15	TRBJ1-4	TRBD1	CATSREGAIEKLFF	TGTGCCACCAGCCGGGAGGGGGCGATCGAAAAACTGTTTTTT
few	TRBV5-1	TRBJ1-1	.	CASSTRPGAEAFF	TGCGCCAGCAGCACTCGCCCAGGCGCTGAAGCTTTCTTT
few	TRBV27	TRBJ1-2	.	CASSLFAGNYGYTF	TGTGCCAGCAGTTTATTTGCAGGGAACTATGGCTACACCTTC
once	TRBV6-5	TRBJ2-3	TRBD2	CASSYSPLAGGDTQYF	TGTGCCAGCAGTTACTCTCCCCTAGCGGGAGGGGATACGCAGTATTTT
.	TRBV19	TRBJ2-3	.	CASSLRRADTQYF	TGTGCCAGTAGTCTCAGGCGGGCAGATACGCAGTATTTT
.	TRBV23-1	TRBJ2-7	TRBD2	CASSQEREDPSYEQYF	TGCGCCAGCAGTCAGGAGCGGGAGGATCCCTCCTACGAGCAGTACTTC
.	TRBV6-1	TRBJ1-1	.	CASSDRTLEAFF	TGTGCCAGCAGTGACAGGACTCTGGAAGCTTTCTTT
.	TRBV30	TRBJ2-7	TRBD2	CAWSVEGGRGYEQYF	TGTGCCTGGAGTGTGGAGGGCGGGAGAGGATACGAGCAGTACTTC
.	TRBV29-1	TRBJ1-2	TRBD1	CSVDLDRVNYGYTF	TGCAGCGTTGACCTTGACAGGGTTAACTATGGCTACACCTTC
.	TRBV5-6	TRBJ2-1	.	CASSLTGTEQFF	TGTGCCAGCAGCTTAACAGGGACAGAGCAGTTCTTC
few	TRBV29-1	TRBJ2-4	.	CSVEITTMDIQYF	TGCAGCGTTGAGATTACAACGATGGACATTCAGTACTTC
.	TRBV5-6	TRBJ2-7	.	CASSLKGGHEQYF	TGTGCCAGCAGCTTGAAGGGGGGGCACGAGCAGTACTTC
once	TRBV14	TRBJ2-5	.	CASSQALGGETQYF	TGTGCCAGCAGCCAAGCTTTAGGGGGAGAGACCCAGTACTTC
few	TRBV6-1	TRBJ1-5	.	CASSEVEANALNQPQHF	TGTGCCAGCAGTGAAGTTGAAGCGAATGCGCTCAATCAGCCCCAGCATTTT
.	TRBV28	TRBJ2-5	TRBD1	CASSLLPGQGIQETQYF	TGTGCCAGCAGTTTGTTACCGGGACAGGGCATCCAAGAGACCCAGTACTTC
.	TRBV2	TRBJ2-7	.	CASSPRVGSEQYF	TGTGCCAGCAGCCCCCGGGTCGGAAGCGAGCAGTACTTC
few	TRBV6-5	TRBJ2-5	.	CASSPNRETQYF	TGTGCCAGCAGCCCTAACAGGGAGACCCAGTACTTC
.	TRBV5-6	TRBJ2-7	.	CASSFGGSYYEQYF	TGTGCCAGCAGCTTTGGGGGCTCCTACTACGAGCAGTACTTC
.	TRBV18	TRBJ1-4	.	CASSPQNANEKLFF	TGTGCCAGCTCCCCGCAGAATGCTAATGAAAAACTGTTTTTT
.	TRBV7-9	TRBJ2-7	TRBD1	CASKKGTASYEQYF	TGTGCCAGCAAGAAAGGGACAGCCTCCTACGAGCAGTACTTC
few	TRBV27	TRBJ2-1	.	CASSSRPSGNNEQFF	TGTGCCAGCAGTTCGAGACCAAGCGGAAACAATGAGCAGTTCTTC
few	TRBV2	TRBJ2-5	TRBD2	CASVPAGGRWETQYF	TGTGCCAGCGTCCCAGCGGGAGGCAGGTGGGAGACCCAGTACTTC
.	TRBV19	TRBJ1-1	.	CASSLSAGTEAFF	TGTGCCAGTAGTCTTTCCGCGGGCACTGAAGCTTTCTTT
.	TRBV12-5	TRBJ2-2	.	CASGLTTLGTGELFF	TGTGCTAGTGGTTTGACAACCCTGGGGACTGGGGAGCTGTTTTTT
few	TRBV27	TRBJ2-7	.	CASSSTGYSYEQYF	TGTGCCAGCAGTTCCACAGGGTACTCCTACGAGCAGTACTTC
.	TRBV7-2	TRBJ1-1	TRBD1	CASSLGTGLGNTEAFF	TGTGCCAGCAGCTTAGGGACAGGGCTGGGGAACACTGAAGCTTTCTTT
.	TRBV5-1	TRBJ2-5	TRBD2	CASSPLAGAGETQYF	TGCGCCAGCAGCCCCCTAGCGGGAGCGGGGGAGACCCAGTACTTC
.	TRBV28	TRBJ2-3	.	CASGGFSRDTQYF	TGTGCCAGTGGGGGGTTCTCCCGGGATACGCAGTATTTT
.	TRBV6-5	TRBJ1-2	.	CASSYRRGNYGYTF	TGTGCCAGCAGTTACCGCCGGGGGAACTATGGCTACACCTTC
.	TRBV19	TRBJ1-2	.	CASSSQGYGDYGYTF	TGTGCCAGTAGTTCGCAGGGCTATGGGGACTATGGCTACACCTTC